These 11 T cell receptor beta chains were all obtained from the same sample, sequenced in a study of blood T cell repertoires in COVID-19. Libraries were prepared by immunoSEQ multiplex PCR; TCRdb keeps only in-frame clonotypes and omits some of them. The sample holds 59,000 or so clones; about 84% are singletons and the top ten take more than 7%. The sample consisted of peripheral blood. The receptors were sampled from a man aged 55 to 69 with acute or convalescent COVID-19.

This chain's CDR3 is CASSGTGAGNTIYF. DNA for the CDR3: TGCGCCAGCAGTGGGACAGGCGCTGGAAACACCATATATTTT. The chain has TRBV10-2 and TRBJ1-3; 7 nucleotides align to TRBD1. Germline CDR1 and CDR2: WSHSY and SAAADI. The trim removed 4 bases at V and 2 bases at J, leaving 2 bases unmatched. This CDR3 is 14 amino acids long.

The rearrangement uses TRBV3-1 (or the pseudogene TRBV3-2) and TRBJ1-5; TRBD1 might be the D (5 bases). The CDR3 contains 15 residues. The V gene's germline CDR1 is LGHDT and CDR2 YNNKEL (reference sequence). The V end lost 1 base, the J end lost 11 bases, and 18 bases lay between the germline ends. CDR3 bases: TGTGCCAGCAGCCAAGGGGTCACGGCCCAAGGGGCCCAGCATTTT. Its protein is CASSQGVTAQGAQHF.

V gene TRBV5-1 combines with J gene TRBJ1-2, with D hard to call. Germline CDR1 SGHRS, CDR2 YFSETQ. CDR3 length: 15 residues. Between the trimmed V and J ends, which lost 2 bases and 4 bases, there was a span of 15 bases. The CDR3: CASSLKGAESYGYTF. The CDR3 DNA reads TGCGCCAGCAGCTTAAAGGGAGCAGAGAGCTATGGCTACACCTTC.

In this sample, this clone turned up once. CDR3 amino acids: CASRTGSVRTDTQYF. CDR3 coding DNA: TGTGCCAGCAGAACAGGGTCCGTTCGCACAGATACGCAGTATTTT. The genes are TRBV6-6 and TRBJ2-3, with a weak D call TRBD1 (6 bases). The germline V gene encodes CDR1 MNHNY and CDR2 SVGAGI (reference sequence). This CDR3 region has 15 residues. The germline V and J ends were trimmed by 6 bases and 1 base, with 14 bases remaining between them.

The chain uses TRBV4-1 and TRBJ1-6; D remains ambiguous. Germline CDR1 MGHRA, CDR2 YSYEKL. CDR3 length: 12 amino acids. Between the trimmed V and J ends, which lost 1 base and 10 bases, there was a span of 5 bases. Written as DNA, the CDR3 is TGCGCCAGCAGCCAAGGTGCGTCACCCCTCCACTTT. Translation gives CASSQGASPLHF.

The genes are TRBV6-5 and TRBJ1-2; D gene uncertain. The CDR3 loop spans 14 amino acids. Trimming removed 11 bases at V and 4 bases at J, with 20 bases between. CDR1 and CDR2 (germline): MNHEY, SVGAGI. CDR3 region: CAAASSGVRYGYTF. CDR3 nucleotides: TGTGCCGCAGCCTCCAGCGGGGTTCGCTATGGCTACACCTTC.

DNA of the CDR3: TGTGCCAGCAGCAACCGGGACAGGGGGCTATCTAATGAAAAACTGTTTTTT. Amino acid sequence: CASSNRDRGLSNEKLFF. This sequence joins TRBV11-2 and TRBJ1-4; 12 bases line up with TRBD1. The germline gives CDR1 SGHAT, CDR2 FQNNGV. J lost 3 bases, V lost 5 bases, and 7 bases had no gene match. This CDR3 region has 17 residues.

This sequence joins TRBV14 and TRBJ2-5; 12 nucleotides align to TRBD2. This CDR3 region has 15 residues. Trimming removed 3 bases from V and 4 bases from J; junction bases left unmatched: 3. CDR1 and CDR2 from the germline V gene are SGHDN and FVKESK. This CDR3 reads CASSHGLAGLETQYF. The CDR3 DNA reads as TGTGCCAGCAGCCACGGACTAGCGGGGTTAGAGACCCAGTACTTC.

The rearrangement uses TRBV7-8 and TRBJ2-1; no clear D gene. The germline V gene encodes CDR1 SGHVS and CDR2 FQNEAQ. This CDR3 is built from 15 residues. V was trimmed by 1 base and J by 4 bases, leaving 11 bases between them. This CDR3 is CASSLEPSGYNEQFF. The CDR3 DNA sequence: TGTGCCAGCAGCTTAGAGCCTAGTGGATACAATGAGCAGTTCTTC.

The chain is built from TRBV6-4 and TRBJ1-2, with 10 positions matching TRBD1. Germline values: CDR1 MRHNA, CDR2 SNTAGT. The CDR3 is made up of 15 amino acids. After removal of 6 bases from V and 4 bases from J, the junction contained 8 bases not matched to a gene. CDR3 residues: CASSQDGTGVYGYTF. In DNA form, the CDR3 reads TGTGCCAGCAGCCAGGATGGGACAGGGGTCTATGGCTACACCTTC.

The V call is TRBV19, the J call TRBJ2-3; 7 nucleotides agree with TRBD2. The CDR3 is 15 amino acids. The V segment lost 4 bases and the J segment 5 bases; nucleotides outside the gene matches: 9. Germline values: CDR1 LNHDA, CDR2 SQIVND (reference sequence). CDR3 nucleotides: TGTGCCAGTAGTAGGGACTACCCGGGGTTAGATACGCAGTATTTT. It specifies CASSRDYPGLDTQYF.